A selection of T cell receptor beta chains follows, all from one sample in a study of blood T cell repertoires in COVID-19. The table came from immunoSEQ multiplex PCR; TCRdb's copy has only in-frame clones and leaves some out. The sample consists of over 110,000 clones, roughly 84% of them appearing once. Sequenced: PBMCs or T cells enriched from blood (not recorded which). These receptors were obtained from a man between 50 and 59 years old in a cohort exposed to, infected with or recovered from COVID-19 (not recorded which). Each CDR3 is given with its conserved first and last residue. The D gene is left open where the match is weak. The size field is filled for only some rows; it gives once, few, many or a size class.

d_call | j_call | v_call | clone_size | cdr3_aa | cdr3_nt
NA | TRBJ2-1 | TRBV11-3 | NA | CASSPGQGGYNEQFF | TGTGCCAGCAGCCCAGGACAGGGAGGGTACAATGAGCAGTTCTTC
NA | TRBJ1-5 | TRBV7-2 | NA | CASSSGGGSNQPQHF | TGTGCCAGCAGCTCCGGCGGGGGGAGCAATCAGCCCCAGCATTTT
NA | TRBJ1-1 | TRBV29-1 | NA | CSVITGGRMNTEAFF | TGCAGCGTCATCACAGGAGGGAGGATGAACACTGAAGCTTTCTTT
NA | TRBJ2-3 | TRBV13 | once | CASSSPGLYTDTQYF | TGTGCCAGCAGCTCCCCGGGACTCTACACAGATACGCAGTATTTT
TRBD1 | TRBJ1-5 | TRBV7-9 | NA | CASSSSPGQAGYSNQPQHF | TGTGCCAGCAGCTCATCGCCGGGACAGGCGGGGTATAGCAATCAGCCCCAGCATTTT
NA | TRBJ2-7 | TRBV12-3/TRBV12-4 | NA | CASSAQEGTEQYF | TGTGCCAGCAGTGCGCAGGAGGGTACCGAGCAGTACTTC
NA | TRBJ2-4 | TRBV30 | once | CAWSQGWPKNIQYF | TGTGCCTGGAGTCAGGGTTGGCCAAAAAACATTCAGTACTTC
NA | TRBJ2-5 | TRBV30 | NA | CAWSTGMLSETQYF | TGTGCCTGGAGTACAGGGATGTTGTCGGAGACCCAGTACTTC
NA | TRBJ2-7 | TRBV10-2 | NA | CASLRGDHEQYF | TGCGCCAGCCTCAGGGGAGACCACGAGCAGTACTTC
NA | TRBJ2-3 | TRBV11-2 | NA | CASSTTSSLRDTQYF | TGTGCCAGCAGCACTACTAGCTCTCTGAGAGATACGCAGTATTTT
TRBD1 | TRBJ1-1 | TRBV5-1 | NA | CASSLRGQRTEAFF | TGCGCCAGCAGCCTTAGGGGGCAGAGGACTGAAGCTTTCTTT
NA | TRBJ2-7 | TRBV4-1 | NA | CASSLQGGSGTPSYEQYF | TGCGCCAGCAGCCTCCAAGGTGGGAGCGGGACACCTTCCTACGAGCAGTACTTC
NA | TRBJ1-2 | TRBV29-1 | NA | CSVEDTRDVRYTF | TGCAGCGTTGAAGATACGAGGGATGTGAGATACACCTTC
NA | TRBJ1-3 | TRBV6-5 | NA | CASSYGWAPGNTIYF | TGTGCCAGCAGTTACGGGTGGGCCCCTGGAAACACCATATATTTT
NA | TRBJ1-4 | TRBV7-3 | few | CASTGLIYGEKLFF | TGTGCCAGCACTGGACTGATATACGGGGAAAAACTGTTTTTT
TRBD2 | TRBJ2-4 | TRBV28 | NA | CASKAPGLAGGLGNIQYF | TGTGCCAGCAAAGCCCCGGGACTAGCGGGAGGGTTGGGGAACATTCAGTACTTC
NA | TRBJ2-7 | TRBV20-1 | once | CSGQGGYEQYF | TGCAGTGGCCAGGGGGGCTACGAGCAGTACTTC
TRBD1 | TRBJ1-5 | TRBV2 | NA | CASSVIQGSNQPQHF | TGTGCCAGCAGTGTGATACAGGGGAGCAATCAGCCCCAGCATTTT
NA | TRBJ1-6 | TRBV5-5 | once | CASSLQWRNNSPLHF | TGTGCCAGCAGCTTGCAATGGAGGAATAATTCACCCCTCCACTTT
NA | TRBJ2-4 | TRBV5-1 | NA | CASSVSLNRGGSIQYF | TGCGCCAGCAGCGTCTCATTGAACAGGGGAGGAAGCATTCAGTACTTC
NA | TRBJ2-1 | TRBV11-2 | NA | CASSLGAGLSYNEQFF | TGTGCCAGCAGCTTAGGGGCAGGGTTATCCTACAATGAGCAGTTCTTC
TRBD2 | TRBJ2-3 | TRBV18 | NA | CASSPPRGTSTDTQYF | TGTGCCAGCTCCCCACCGCGGGGGACTAGCACAGATACGCAGTATTTT
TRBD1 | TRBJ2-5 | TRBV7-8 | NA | CASSLTGGQQETQYF | TGTGCCAGCAGCTTGACAGGGGGACAACAAGAGACCCAGTACTTC
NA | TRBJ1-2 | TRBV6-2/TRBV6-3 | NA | CASSYQNRDGYTF | TGTGCCAGCAGTTATCAAAACAGGGATGGCTACACCTTC
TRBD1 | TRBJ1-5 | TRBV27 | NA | CASRAGTGANQPQHF | TGTGCCAGCCGGGCGGGGACAGGGGCCAATCAGCCCCAGCATTTT
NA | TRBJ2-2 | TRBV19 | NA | CASSSGLPGELFF | TGTGCCAGTAGTTCGGGACTTCCCGGGGAGCTGTTTTTT
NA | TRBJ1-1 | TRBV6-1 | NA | CASREGQNTEAFF | TGTGCCAGCAGGGAAGGACAGAACACTGAAGCTTTCTTT
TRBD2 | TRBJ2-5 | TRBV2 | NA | CASRGGTSGAQETQYF | TGTGCCAGCCGGGGGGGGACTAGCGGGGCCCAAGAGACCCAGTACTTC
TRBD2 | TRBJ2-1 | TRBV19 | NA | CASGAGAYNEQFF | TGTGCCAGTGGGGCGGGGGCCTACAATGAGCAGTTCTTC
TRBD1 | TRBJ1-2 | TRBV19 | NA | CASSPTGNGYTF | TGTGCCAGTAGCCCGACAGGGAACGGCTACACCTTC
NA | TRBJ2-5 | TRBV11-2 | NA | CASSPGSGSQETQYF | TGTGCCAGCAGCCCCGGGTCTGGGAGCCAAGAGACCCAGTACTTC
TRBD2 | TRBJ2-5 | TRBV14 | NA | CASSRDGTSGQETQYF | TGTGCCAGCAGCCGCGATGGGACTAGCGGACAAGAGACCCAGTACTTC
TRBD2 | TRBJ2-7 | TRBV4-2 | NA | CASSQGSGSYEQYF | TGTGCCAGCAGCCAAGGCAGCGGGAGTTACGAGCAGTACTTC
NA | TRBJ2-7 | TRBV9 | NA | CASSVDTLGGLYEQYF | TGTGCCAGCAGCGTAGATACCCTAGGGGGTCTTTACGAGCAGTACTTC
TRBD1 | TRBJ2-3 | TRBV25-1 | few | CASTGARTDTQYF | TGTGCCAGTACAGGGGCCCGCACAGATACGCAGTATTTT
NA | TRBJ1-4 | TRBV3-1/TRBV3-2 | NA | CASGSRGYEKLFF | TGTGCCAGCGGGTCCAGGGGTTATGAAAAACTGTTTTTT
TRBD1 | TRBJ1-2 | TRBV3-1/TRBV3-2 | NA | CASSQEPLTGVGYTF | TGTGCCAGCAGCCAAGAGCCCTTGACAGGGGTTGGCTACACCTTC
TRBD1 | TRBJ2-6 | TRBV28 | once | CASRPEQGARTAGANVLTF | TGTGCCAGCAGACCCGAACAGGGGGCTCGCACAGCTGGGGCCAACGTCCTGACTTTC
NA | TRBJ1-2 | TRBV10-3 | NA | CAIRDYGISNYGYTF | TGTGCCATCAGGGACTACGGGATTTCGAACTATGGCTACACCTTC
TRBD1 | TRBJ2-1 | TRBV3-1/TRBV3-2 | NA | CASSQEATRTGPYNEQFF | TGTGCCAGCAGCCAAGAAGCCACGCGGACAGGCCCCTACAATGAGCAGTTCTTC
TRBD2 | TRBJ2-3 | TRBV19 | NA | CASSTETSGTGDTQYF | TGTGCCAGTAGTACTGAGACTAGCGGGACGGGAGATACGCAGTATTTT
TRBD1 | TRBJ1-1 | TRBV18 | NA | CASSPGDRAAFF | TGTGCCAGCTCACCAGGGGACAGGGCGGCTTTCTTT
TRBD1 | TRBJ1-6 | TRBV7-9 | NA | CASSLKGQGASPLHF | TGTGCCAGCAGCCTTAAAGGACAGGGGGCTTCACCCCTCCACTTT
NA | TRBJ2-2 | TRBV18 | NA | CASSLQGGPGELFF | TGTGCCAGCTCACTTCAGGGAGGTCCCGGGGAGCTGTTTTTT
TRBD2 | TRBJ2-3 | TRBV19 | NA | CASSSLAEGADTQYF | TGTGCCAGTAGTAGCCTAGCGGAGGGAGCAGATACGCAGTATTTT
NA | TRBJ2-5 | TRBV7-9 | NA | CASSPRTVGGETQYF | TGTGCCAGCAGCCCGCGAACCGTGGGGGGAGAGACCCAGTACTTC
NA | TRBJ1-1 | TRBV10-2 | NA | CASIPIADRKGYTEAFF | TGCGCCAGCATCCCAATCGCTGACAGGAAGGGGTACACTGAAGCTTTCTTT
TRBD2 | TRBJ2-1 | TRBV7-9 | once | CASSRAGGGSYNEQFF | TGTGCCAGCAGCCGAGCGGGAGGGGGCTCCTACAATGAGCAGTTCTTC
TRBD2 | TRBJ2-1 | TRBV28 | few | CASSRTSGRNEQFF | TGTGCCAGCAGTCGGACTAGCGGGAGAAATGAGCAGTTCTTC
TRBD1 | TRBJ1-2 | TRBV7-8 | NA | CASSTETGTMYGYTF | TGTGCCAGCAGCACCGAGACAGGGACCATGTATGGCTACACCTTC
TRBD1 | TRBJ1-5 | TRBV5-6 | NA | CASSLRTGRDQPQHF | TGTGCCAGCAGCCTTCGGACAGGCCGGGATCAGCCCCAGCATTTT
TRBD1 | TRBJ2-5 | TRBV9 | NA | CASSAFPGQGPETQYF | TGTGCCAGCAGCGCCTTCCCGGGACAGGGGCCGGAGACCCAGTACTTC
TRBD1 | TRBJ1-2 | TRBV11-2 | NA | CASSLGPQGELGYGYTF | TGTGCCAGCAGCTTAGGTCCTCAGGGGGAGTTGGGCTATGGCTACACCTTC
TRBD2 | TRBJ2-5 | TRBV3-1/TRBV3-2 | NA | CASSLPGGWLIRETQYF | TGTGCCAGCAGCCTACCGGGGGGGTGGTTGATACGGGAGACCCAGTACTTC
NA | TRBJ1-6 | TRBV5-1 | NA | CASSLQGPDNSPLHF | TGCGCCAGCAGCTTACAGGGTCCCGATAATTCACCCCTCCACTTT
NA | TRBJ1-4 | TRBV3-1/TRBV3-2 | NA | CASSQDEDFNEKLFF | TGTGCCAGCAGCCAAGATGAGGACTTTAATGAAAAACTGTTTTTT
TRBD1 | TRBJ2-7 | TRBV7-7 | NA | CASSQGQGLIYEQYF | TGTGCCAGCAGTCAGGGACAGGGGCTTATCTACGAGCAGTACTTC
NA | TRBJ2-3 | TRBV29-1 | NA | CSVVEVTSTDTQYF | TGCAGCGTTGTGGAGGTGACTAGCACAGATACGCAGTATTTT
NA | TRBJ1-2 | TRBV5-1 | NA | CASSLGQVGYGYTF | TGCGCCAGCAGCTTGGGGCAGGTTGGCTATGGCTACACCTTC